The 25 T cell receptor beta chains presented below share a single source sample, sequenced in a study of T-cell memory formation after mild COVID-19. A single record per CDR3 protein comes from TCRdb applying MiXCR to the 5' RACE reads. The table lists 100,000 or so distinct CDR3 sequences, 8.5% to 14% of them singletons, with about two fifths in the top ten. The sample consisted of PBMCs or a T cell subset sorted from them (not recorded which). These receptors originate from a man younger than 30 who had mild COVID-19 (a few samples of this study predate the infection). Cell type and time point are not known.

This clonotype was picked up many times. The gene calls are TRBV4-3 and TRBJ2-5; D not certain. V was trimmed by 1 base and J by 2 bases, leaving 5 bases between them. CDR1 and CDR2 (germline): LGHNA, YSLEER. The length of the CDR3 is 13 residues. In DNA, the CDR3 is TGCGCCAGCAGCCAAGGACCGCAAGAGACCCAGTACTTC. It is translated as CASSQGPQETQYF.

This clonotype has just a few counts. DNA of the CDR3: TGTGCCAGCAGTTCCCTTCCGGGCAATGAGCAGTTCTTC. Translated: CASSSLPGNEQFF. This chain uses TRBV28 with TRBJ2-1, with unresolved D. This CDR3 spans 13 amino acids. From germline, CDR1 is MDHEN and CDR2 SYDVKM. V lost 4 bases, J lost 6 bases, and 10 bases lay in between.

The CDR3 region has the DNA TGTGCCAGCAGCTTGGTAGGGGACAGCCTAACCTACGAGCAGTACGTC. It translates to CASSLVGDSLTYEQYV. The V and J genes are TRBV5-6 and TRBJ2-7; 7 nucleotides match TRBD1. J was trimmed by 2 bases and V by 0 bases; bases with no gene match: 8. The CDR3 loop spans 16 amino acids. Per the germline V gene, CDR1 is SGHDT and CDR2 is YYEEEE.

This chain's CDR3 is CASGQGAGETQYF. In DNA, the CDR3 is TGCGCCAGCGGACAGGGGGCGGGAGAGACCCAGTACTTC. The genes are TRBV4-1 and TRBJ2-5; TRBD1 matches at 11 bases. The germline gives CDR1 MGHRA, CDR2 YSYEKL. The CDR3 contains 13 residues. The ends lost 8 bases at V and 4 bases at J; junction bases unmatched: 3.

This clonotype was counted between two and nine times. The chain couples TRBV30 to TRBJ2-3; no clear D. The germline V gene encodes CDR1 GTSNPN and CDR2 SVGIG (reference sequence). The CDR3 consists of 14 residues. V lost 4 bases to trimming and J lost 1 base, with 12 bases between them. The CDR3 is CAWTFGLGTDTQYF. The CDR3 DNA is TGTGCCTGGACCTTCGGCTTGGGCACAGATACGCAGTATTTT.

This chain links TRBV7-9 with TRBJ1-1, with 7 bases lining up with TRBD1. Looked up from germline, CDR1 is SEHNR and CDR2 is FQNEAQ (reference sequence). V shed 6 bases, J shed 1 base, and the junction held 5 bases outside the gene matches. The CDR3 is 14 amino acids. The CDR3 DNA sequence: TGTGCCAGCAGAAGGGGACAGAGGAACACTGAAGCTTTCTTT. Translating gives CASRRGQRNTEAFF.

The chain carries TRBV12-3 or TRBV12-4 and TRBJ2-5, with D hard to call. The V end lost 0 bases, the J end lost 5 bases, and 25 bases lay between the germline ends. CDR3 length: 19 residues. The CDR3 region has the DNA TGTGCCAGCAGTTTAGCGTACCGGATGAAACACCCGACGCGGGAGACCCAGTACTTC. Its translation: CASSLAYRMKHPTRETQYF.

This clonotype turned up a few times. This CDR3 reads CASSPGGGNEAFF. The CDR3 DNA follows: TGTGCCAGCAGCCCGGGAGGGGGGAATGAAGCTTTCTTT. The rearrangement links TRBV6-5 to TRBJ1-1; D may be TRBD1 (6 bases). Deletions cut 6 bases from V and 7 bases from J, with 15 bases between. The CDR3 length is 13 residues. CDR1 MNHEY and CDR2 SVGAGI come from the germline V gene.

The genes are TRBV4-3 and TRBJ2-5; TRBD2 matches at 8 bases. The CDR3 sequence is 15 residues long. V dropped 0 bases and J dropped 5; count of bases not matched to a gene: 5. CDR1 and CDR2 from the germline V gene are LGHNA and YSLEER. The CDR3 spells CASSQDFGGAETQYF. DNA for the CDR3: TGCGCCAGCAGCCAAGATTTCGGGGGGGCGGAGACCCAGTACTTC.

This clonotype was seen only a few times. The rearrangement links TRBV7-8 to TRBJ2-3; 8 nucleotides agree with TRBD2. CDR1 and CDR2 from the germline V gene are SGHVS and FQNEAQ. This CDR3 comprises 16 residues. V lost 2 bases and J lost 4; bases outside the gene matches: 8. The CDR3 nucleotides are TGTGCCAGCAGCTTATTTTCGGCGGGGGGTGCAGATACGCAGTATTTT. Translating it yields CASSLFSAGGADTQYF.

The chain uses TRBV10-3 and TRBJ2-7; D unresolved. With 8 bases removed from V and 1 base from J, the gap between germline ends came to 6 bases. Per the germline V gene, CDR1 is ENHRY and CDR2 is SYGVKD. This CDR3 has 11 residues. The chain's CDR3 is CAIGSSYEQYF. CDR3 nucleotide sequence: TGTGCCATCGGGTCATCCTACGAGCAGTACTTC.

J is TRBJ2-2 and V is TRBV7-9; D is undetermined. Germline CDR1 is SEHNR and CDR2 is FQNEAQ (reference sequence). V shed 5 bases and J shed 6 bases, with 13 bases lying between them. This CDR3 is 14 amino acids long. In nucleotides, the CDR3 is TGTGCCAGCAGCCCGCCCTATGCGTCCGGGGAGCTGTTTTTT. Translated: CASSPPYASGELFF.

Ten or more counts support this clonotype. The chain has TRBV7-2 and TRBJ2-2, with D possibly TRBD2 on 6 matching bases. Germline V gene data show CDR1 as SGHTA and CDR2 as FQGNSA. The CDR3 length is 19 residues. V lost 3 bases, J lost 1 base, and 21 bases lay in between. The CDR3 loop reads CASSFYLVRSSENTGELFF. The CDR3 DNA is TGTGCCAGCAGCTTTTATTTGGTGCGGTCTAGCGAGAACACCGGGGAGCTGTTTTTT.

This clonotype was detected many times. The CDR3 coding sequence is TGCAGCGTCGATAGCGGCAATGAGCAGTTCTTC. It translates to CSVDSGNEQFF. The chain is built from TRBV29-1 and TRBJ2-1, with D possibly being TRBD2 (6 bases). Germline V gene sequence: CDR1 SQVTM, CDR2 ANQGSEA. V dropped 6 bases and J dropped 6 bases, with 9 bases sitting between them. CDR3 length: 11 amino acids.

This clonotype was seen repeatedly, ten times or more. The rearrangement uses TRBV11-2 and TRBJ2-7; D might be TRBD1 (6 bases). Germline lookup yields CDR1 SGHAT and CDR2 FQNNGV. CDR3 length: 15 residues. The V and J ends lost 6 bases and 0 bases respectively, with 15 bases between them. CDR3 nucleotide sequence: TGTGCCAGCAGACCTGGACAGTTTAGCTCCTACGAGCAGTACTTC. It codes for CASRPGQFSSYEQYF. The full variable domain, rest sourced from reference TRBV11-2 and TRBJ2-7, is EAGVAQSPRYKIIEKRQSVAFWCNPISGHATLYWYQQILGQGPKLLIQFQNNGVVDDSQLPKDRFSAERLKGVDSTLKIQPAKLEDSAVYLCASRPGQFSSYEQYFGPGTRLTVT.

V usage is TRBV4-1 and J usage is TRBJ1-5; weak D call: TRBD1 (5 bases). Germline V gene data show CDR1 as MGHRA and CDR2 as YSYEKL. The CDR3 spans 15 residues. Trimming removed 6 bases from V and 1 base from J, with 13 bases in between. The CDR3, as DNA: TGCGCCAGCAGGGACCGGGACGTAAGCAATCAGCCCCAGCATTTT. Translation gives CASRDRDVSNQPQHF.

A few counts support this clonotype. The chain employs TRBV4-1 and TRBJ2-7; D is perhaps TRBD1 or TRBD2 (5 bases each). Germline CDR1 and CDR2: MGHRA and YSYEKL. Trimming took 3 bases from V and 5 from J, leaving 11 bases between them. This CDR3 is built from 13 residues. This CDR3 is CASSHAGTDEQYV. The DNA of the CDR3 is TGCGCCAGCAGCCATGCAGGGACGGACGAGCAGTACGTC.

A few counts support this clonotype. The chain employs TRBV7-9 and TRBJ1-2; perhaps TRBD1 as D (5 bases). The CDR3 has 14 amino acids. The germline V gene encodes CDR1 SEHNR and CDR2 FQNEAQ (reference sequence). V lost 5 bases and J 7 bases, leaving 17 bases between the germline ends. CDR3 DNA: TGTGCCAGCAGCCAGGTGGAGGGGAGGGGTGGCTACACCTTC. Its translation is CASSQVEGRGGYTF. The full variable domain, rest sourced from reference TRBV7-9 and TRBJ1-2, is DTGVSQNPRHKITKRGQNVTFRCDPISEHNRLYWYRQTLGQGPEFLTYFQNEAQLEKSRLLSDRFSAERPKGSFSTLEIQRTEQGDSAMYLCASSQVEGRGGYTFGSGTRLTVV.

Only a few counts were recorded for this clonotype. The CDR3 nucleotides are TGTGCCAGCAGCTTAAACGGGGGGGCCGCTGAGCAGTTCTTC. This translates into CASSLNGGAAEQFF. The rearrangement uses TRBV7-6 and TRBJ2-1, with TRBD2 identical over 8 bases. This CDR3 comprises 14 residues. Trimming cost V 2 bases and J 9 bases; bases outside gene matches: 6. The V gene's germline CDR1 is SGHVS and CDR2 FNYEAQ.

This clonotype came up many times. This chain connects TRBV4-1 to TRBJ2-7; D is perhaps TRBD1 (6 bases). CDR3 length: 16 residues. Germline loops: CDR1 MGHRA, CDR2 YSYEKL. V was trimmed by 0 bases and J by 2 bases, leaving 14 bases between them. In DNA, the CDR3 is TGCGCCAGCAGCCAAGAAGTCGGGGACACAACCTACGAGCAGTACTTC. It is translated as CASSQEVGDTTYEQYF.

This clonotype showed up just a few times. The chain is built from TRBV6-5 and TRBJ2-2; D may be TRBD1 (5 bases). The CDR3 is made up of 15 amino acids. V gave up 2 bases and J gave up 0 bases, with 7 bases separating them. In germline, CDR1 is MNHEY, CDR2 SVGAGI. CDR3 residues: CASSYTTANTGELFF. The CDR3 coding sequence is TGTGCCAGCAGTTACACGACAGCGAACACCGGGGAGCTGTTTTTT.

The chain combines TRBV7-8 with TRBJ1-2; perhaps TRBD1 as D (5 bases). CDR3 size: 17 residues. Germline V gene data show CDR1 as SGHVS and CDR2 as FQNEAQ. Trimming took 5 bases from V and 2 from J, leaving 21 bases between them. CDR3 residues: CASSPLITGVLNYGYTF. CDR3 in DNA: TGTGCCAGCAGCCCTCTAATTACAGGAGTACTCAACTATGGCTACACCTTC.

The J gene is TRBJ1-1, the V gene TRBV7-9; D may be TRBD1 (5 bases). Trimming left V 3 bases short and J 6 bases short, with 8 bases between. This CDR3 is 12 amino acids long. Per germline, CDR1 SEHNR and CDR2 FQNEAQ (reference sequence). CDR3 protein: CASSFGGAEAFF. The CDR3 region has the DNA TGTGCCAGCAGCTTTGGGGGAGCTGAAGCTTTCTTT.

In this sample, this clonotype turned up a few times. The chain is built from TRBV4-1 and TRBJ1-6; D ambiguous. The CDR3 length is 15 residues. Germline values: CDR1 MGHRA, CDR2 YSYEKL. V was trimmed by 0 bases and J by 7 bases, leaving 10 bases between them. CDR3 DNA sequence: TGCGCCAGCAGCCAAGATACGGGGAGAAATTCACCCCTCCACTTT. Its translation: CASSQDTGRNSPLHF.

This clonotype was recorded a few times. The V and J genes are TRBV12-3 or TRBV12-4 and TRBJ2-5; D unclear. CDR3 length: 14 residues. Trimming cost V 5 bases and J 2 bases, with 12 bases left between them. The CDR3 coding sequence is TGTGCCAGCAGTCTTGGGCCAACTCAAGAGACCCAGTACTTC. Protein sequence: CASSLGPTQETQYF.